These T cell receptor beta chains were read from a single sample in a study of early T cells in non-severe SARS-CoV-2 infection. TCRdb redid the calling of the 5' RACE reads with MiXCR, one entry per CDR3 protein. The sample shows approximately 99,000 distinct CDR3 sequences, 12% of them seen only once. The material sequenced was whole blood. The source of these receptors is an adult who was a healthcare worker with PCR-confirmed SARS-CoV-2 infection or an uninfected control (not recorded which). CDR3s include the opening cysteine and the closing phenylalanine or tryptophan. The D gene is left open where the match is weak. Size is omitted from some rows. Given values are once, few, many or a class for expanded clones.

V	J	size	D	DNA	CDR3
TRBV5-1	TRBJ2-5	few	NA	TGCGCCAGCAGCTTTGGCACAGGACATGAGACCCAGTACTTC	CASSFGTGHETQYF
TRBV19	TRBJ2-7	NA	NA	TGTGCCAGTAGTATCGGTCCAGGAGAAGCCTACGAGCAGTACTTC	CASSIGPGEAYEQYF
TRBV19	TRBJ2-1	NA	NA	TGTGCCAGTAGGGCCTTAAGCTACAATGAGCAGTTCTTC	CASRALSYNEQFF
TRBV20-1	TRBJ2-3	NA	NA	TGCAGTGCTAGAGATCGAACAGGTAGAGATACGCAGTATTTT	CSARDRTGRDTQYF
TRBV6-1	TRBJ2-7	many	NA	TGTGCCAGCAGTGAATATAGCCCCCCCTACGAGCAGTACTTC	CASSEYSPPYEQYF
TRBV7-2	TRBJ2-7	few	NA	TGTGCCAGCAGCCCCTCTCCCGGACGGACCTACGAGCAGTACTTC	CASSPSPGRTYEQYF
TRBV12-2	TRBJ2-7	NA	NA	TGTGCAAGTCGCTTAGAACTAGCGGGGGGCCTGACCTACGAGCAGTACTTC	CASRLELAGGLTYEQYF
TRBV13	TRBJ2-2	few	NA	TGTGCCAGCAGCCTAGATTACCGCCGGGCAGGGGACACCGGGGAGCTGTTTTTT	CASSLDYRRAGDTGELFF
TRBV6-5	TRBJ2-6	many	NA	TGTGCCAGGACCTCAGTTCGGGGGGCCAACGTCCTGACTTTC	CARTSVRGANVLTF
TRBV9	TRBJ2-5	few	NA	TGTGCCAGCAGCGTAGCGGGGTCGACAGAGACCCAGTACTTC	CASSVAGSTETQYF
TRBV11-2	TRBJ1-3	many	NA	TGTGCCAGCAGTTTAGGAAACACCATATATTTT	CASSLGNTIYF
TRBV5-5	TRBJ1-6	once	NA	TGTGCCAGCAGCTGGACCGGAGCTAATTCACCCCTCCACTTT	CASSWTGANSPLHF
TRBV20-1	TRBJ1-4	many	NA	TGCAGTGCTCCCTGGCTTAATGAAAAACTGTTTTTT	CSAPWLNEKLFF
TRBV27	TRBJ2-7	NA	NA	TGTGCCAGCAGTTTATCCCGGGACCGCTACTACGAGCAGTACTTC	CASSLSRDRYYEQYF
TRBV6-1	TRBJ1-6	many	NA	TGTGCCAGCAGGGGCCTCGGTGCCTCACCCCTCCACTTT	CASRGLGASPLHF
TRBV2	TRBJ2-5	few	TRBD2	TGTGCCAGCAGTGCCCGGGGGGAAGAGACCCAGTACTTC	CASSARGEETQYF
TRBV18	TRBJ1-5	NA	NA	TGTGCCAGCTCACCACAGTTGGTGCCTCTGATGAAGGTTCCCCAGCATTTT	CASSPQLVPLMKVPQHF
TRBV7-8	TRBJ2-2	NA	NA	TGTGCCAGCAGCCCCCCGCCGCGTCGAACCGGGGAGCTGTTTTTT	CASSPPPRRTGELFF
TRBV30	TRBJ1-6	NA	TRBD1	TGTGCCTGGAGTGTACCGGGGACAGGGGGCTCACCCCTCCACTTT	CAWSVPGTGGSPLHF
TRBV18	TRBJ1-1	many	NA	TGTGCCAGCTCAGGATACATGAACACTGAAGCTTTCTTT	CASSGYMNTEAFF
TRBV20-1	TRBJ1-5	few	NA	TGCAGTGCTAGAGAGGGCATTCAGCCCCAGCATTTT	CSAREGIQPQHF
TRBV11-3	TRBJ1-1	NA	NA	TGTGCCAGCAGCTTTAAAGGGGAAGCTTTCTTT	CASSFKGEAFF
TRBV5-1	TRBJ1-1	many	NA	TGCGCCAGCAGCTACGGTGCCGCCCCCCAGAACACTGAAGCTTTCTTT	CASSYGAAPQNTEAFF
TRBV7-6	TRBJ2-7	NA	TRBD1	TGTGCCAGCAGCTTCGATTCAGGGGGTATGGACTACGAGCAGTACTTC	CASSFDSGGMDYEQYF
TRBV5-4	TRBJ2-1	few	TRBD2	TGTGCCAGCAGCTTGGATCGCGCGGGAGTAAATGAGCAGTTCTTC	CASSLDRAGVNEQFF
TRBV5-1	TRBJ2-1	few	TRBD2	TGCGCCAGCGGCGGGACTAGCGGGAGGAATGAGCAGTTCTTC	CASGGTSGRNEQFF
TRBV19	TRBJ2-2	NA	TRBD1	TGTGCCTCGTTCCAGGGGGCGCCTAACGGGGAGCTGTTTTTT	CASFQGAPNGELFF
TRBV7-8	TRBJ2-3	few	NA	TGTGCCAGCGGTGAATCGCCTAGCACAGATACGCAGTATTTT	CASGESPSTDTQYF
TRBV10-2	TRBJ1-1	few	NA	TGCGCCAGCAGTGGAAGGAACACTGAAGCTTTCTTT	CASSGRNTEAFF
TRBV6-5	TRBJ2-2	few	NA	TGTGCCAGCAGTTACCTTAACCCCGGGGAGCTGTTTTTT	CASSYLNPGELFF
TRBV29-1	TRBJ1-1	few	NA	TGCAGCGTTGAAGCCCTGGGGGTAGGGGGATCGAACACTGAAGCTTTCTTT	CSVEALGVGGSNTEAFF
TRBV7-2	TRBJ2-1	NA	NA	TGTGCCAGCAGCTTAACTATTTCCTACAATGAGCAGTTCTTC	CASSLTISYNEQFF
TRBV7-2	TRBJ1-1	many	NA	TGTGCCAGCACAACGACACTCATGAACACTGAAGCTTTCTTT	CASTTTLMNTEAFF
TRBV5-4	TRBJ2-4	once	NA	TGTGCCAGCAGCTCAACAGGGATAAACATTCAGTACTTC	CASSSTGINIQYF
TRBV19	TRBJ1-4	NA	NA	TGTGCCAGTTCCGTGGTGGGGGAAAAACTGTTTTTT	CASSVVGEKLFF
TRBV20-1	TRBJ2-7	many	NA	TGCAGTGCTAGTTTCAGTTGGGCAGGGGTAGAGGAGCAGTACTTC	CSASFSWAGVEEQYF
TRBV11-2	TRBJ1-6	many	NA	TGTGCCAGCAGTTTTGCCGGGACGAGGAATTCACCCCTCCACTTT	CASSFAGTRNSPLHF
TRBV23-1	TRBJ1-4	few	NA	TGCGCCAGCAGTCAGCCGGGGGCAGTGAGCGAAAAACTGTTTTTT	CASSQPGAVSEKLFF
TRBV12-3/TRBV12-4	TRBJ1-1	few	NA	TGTGCCAGCAGTTTAGGGATCGGCTGGGAAGGGGATGGAATGAACACTGAAGCTTTCTTT	CASSLGIGWEGDGMNTEAFF
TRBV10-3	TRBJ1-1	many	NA	TGTGCCATCAGCCCCGGGGTGTTGAACACTGAAGCTTTCTTT	CAISPGVLNTEAFF
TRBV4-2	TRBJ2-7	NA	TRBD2	TGTGCCAGCAGCCAAGCCGGAGCTAGCGGCCCAACCTACGAGCAGTACTTC	CASSQAGASGPTYEQYF
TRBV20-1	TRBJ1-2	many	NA	TGCAGTGCCAGGCGGGATAATGGCTACACCTTC	CSARRDNGYTF
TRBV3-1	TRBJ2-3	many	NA	TGTGCCAGCAGCCTTAGAGGGGGAACAGATACGCAGTATTTT	CASSLRGGTDTQYF
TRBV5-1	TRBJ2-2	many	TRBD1	TGCGCCAGCAGCCCACAGGGGACCGGGGAGCTGTTTTTT	CASSPQGTGELFF
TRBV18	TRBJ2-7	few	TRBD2	TGTGCCAGCTCCGAGCGGGGCCCATCCTACGAGCAGTACTTC	CASSERGPSYEQYF
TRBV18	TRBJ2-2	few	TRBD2	TGTGCCAGCTCACTCCAGCGGGGGACCGGGGAGCTGTTTTTT	CASSLQRGTGELFF